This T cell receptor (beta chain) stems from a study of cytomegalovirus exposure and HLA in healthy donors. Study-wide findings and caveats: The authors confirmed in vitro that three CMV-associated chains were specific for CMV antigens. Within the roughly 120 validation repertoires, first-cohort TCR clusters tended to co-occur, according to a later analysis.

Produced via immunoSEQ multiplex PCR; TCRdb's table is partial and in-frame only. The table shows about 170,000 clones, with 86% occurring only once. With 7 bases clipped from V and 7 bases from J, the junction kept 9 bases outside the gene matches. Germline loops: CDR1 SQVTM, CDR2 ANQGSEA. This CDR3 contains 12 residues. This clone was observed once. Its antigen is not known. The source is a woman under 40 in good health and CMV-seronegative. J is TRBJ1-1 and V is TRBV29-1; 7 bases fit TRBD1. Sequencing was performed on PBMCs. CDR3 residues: CSALRDSYEAFF. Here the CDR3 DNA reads TGCAGCGCACTCCGGGACAGTTATGAAGCTTTCTTT.